Ten or more counts support the clone carrying this TCR beta chain. The time point: newly diagnosed GD, antithyroid drugs for less than 3 months. After RNA was extracted from PBMCs, the TCR library was made from it. Doctors identified Graves' disease using the American Thyroid Association guidelines. The data were obtained in a study of regulatory T cells in long-lasting Graves disease. Both iRepertoire HTBI primers and Arm-PCR of CDR3 regions were used to build the TCR beta libraries. How the authors handled the data: Samples revealed roughly 62 TRBV and fewer than 15 TRBJ segments. TCRdb independently ran MiXCR on the multiplex PCR reads; one entry per CDR3 protein. TCRdb's processing, not the study's, gives the V and J calls here. The table includes hundreds of thousands of distinct CDR3 sequences, less than 20% detected once. The sample was also reused in another study, on T cells in Graves' hyperthyroidism and ophthalmopathy.

This sample comprised peripheral blood mononuclear cells (PBMCs), obtained at new diagnosis, from a patient treated with antithyroid drugs. The clonotype comes from a woman between 25 and 40 years old with Graves disease.

The CDR3, as DNA: TGTGCCAGCAGTTTTCCCCCAGCCCTCTCCTACGAGCAGTACTTC. Its translation: CASSFPPALSYEQYF. This chain uses TRBV28 with TRBJ2-7; no firm D call. The V end lost 3 bases, the J end lost 0 bases, and 12 bases lay between the germline ends. This CDR3 comprises 15 residues. Germline V lookup: CDR1 MDHEN, CDR2 SYDVKM.